The entry below gives a single T cell receptor (beta chain) sequence along with its context. These data are taken from a study of blood T cell repertoires in COVID-19. Study-level background: Collection of acute and convalescent COVID-19 samples took place in the United States, Italy and Spain. T cells, B-cell-depleted T cells, or PBMCs provided the cDNA or gDNA that served as material.

Germline lookup yields CDR1 KGHSH and CDR2 LQKENI. V was clipped by 0 bases and J by 4 bases; unmatched bases: 13. CDR3 length: 18 amino acids. Original data processing: Reference gene primer amplification gave estimated nucleated cell counts. Assay: immunoSEQ multiplex PCR; the TCRdb copy retains only in-frame clones and omits some. The V and J calls and clone size come from that table; D and trimming were worked out from the DNA. The sample yields some 91,000 clones, around 78% seen once. The rearrangement joins TRBV18 to TRBJ2-7; TRBD2 agrees at 9 bases. This TCR derives from a human donor in a cohort sampled during active COVID-19. Sequenced: peripheral blood. The CDR3 sequence is CASSPPNSGGALQYEQYF. CDR3 in DNA: TGTGCCAGCTCACCACCGAATAGCGGGGGTGCTCTTCAGTACGAGCAGTACTTC.